The T cell receptor beta chain described here comes from a study of radiotherapy plus CTLA-4 blockade in lung cancer (dated by TCRdb to the late 2010s). For the wider study: Among the enrolled patients, about 19% had an objective response, and about 31% reached disease control.

Overall results and qualifications from the work: TCR clones derived from tumors expanded in peripheral blood after treatment with radiotherapy and ipilimumab. Increased serum interferon-beta after radiation, together with early dynamic changes in blood T cell clones, were reported to be the strongest predictors of response.

The CDR3 goes from the cysteine to the phenylalanine over 13 residues. The DNA shown is the 39-base CDR3, in frame from base 1. Taken from the germline V gene (reference sequence), the CDR1 and CDR2 loops are LNHDA and SQIVND. Cut back by 5 bases and 0 bases, the V and J ends lie 7 bases apart. The library was produced with the immunoSEQ multiplex PCR assay. This immuneACCESS table, as held by TCRdb, lists in-frame sequences with V and J called but not all clones. Of the missing ones, under half trace to an unresolved V gene in checked studies; the others have no known cause. Present in this sample are fewer than 40,000 clones, roughly three quarters of which were seen just once. The biggest ten clones account for around a quarter of the sample. The study evaluated CTLA-4 blockade (ipilimumab) given together with focal radiation therapy in patients who had chemo-refractory metastatic non-small-cell lung cancer.

Points on this clone: Its antigen is still unknown. No quality values exist for individual bases; no much larger clone is one base distant.

This sequence originates from a human donor with non-small cell lung cancer that progressed on radiotherapy plus ipilimumab. The sequences come from peripheral blood, collected from a patient treated with radiotherapy plus ipilimumab. This sequence uses TRBV19 and TRBJ1-1; no D gene can be assigned with confidence. The DNA is as follows: TGTGCCAGTAGTCCGACATTGAACACTGAAGCTTTCTTT. Translated, it gives CASSPTLNTEAFF. The full variable domain, completed from the reference TRBV19 and TRBJ1-1 proteins outside the CDR3, reads DGGITQSPKYLFRKEGQNVTLSCEQNLNHDAMYWYRQDPGQGLRLIYYSQIVNDFQKGDIAEGYSVSREKKESFPLTVTSAQKNPTAFYLCASSPTLNTEAFFGQGTRLTVV.